What follows are 8 T cell receptor beta chains derived from one specimen sequenced in a study of Ad26.COV2.S vaccination and SARS-CoV-2 variants. The method was immunoSEQ multiplex PCR; TCRdb's version includes in-frame clones alone and lacks a portion of them. The table includes fewer than 55,000 clones, roughly 80% detected once. Sequencing was performed on peripheral blood, taken after recovery from COVID-19. The receptors were gathered from a human donor who had recovered from COVID-19.

The chain couples TRBV5-1 to TRBJ1-2; a weak D match, TRBD1 (5 bases). Germline CDR1 reads SGHRS; CDR2 reads YFSETQ. This CDR3 is built from 13 residues. V was shortened by 9 bases and J by 4 bases, with 16 bases between the two germline ends. CDR3 coding DNA: TGCGCCACCACGAGCGGGGGAAGCTATGGCTACACCTTC. This translates into CATTSGGSYGYTF.

The chain's CDR3 is CASSVGQGYSGNTIYF. The DNA for the CDR3 is TGTGCCAGCAGCGTAGGGCAGGGGTACTCTGGAAACACCATATATTTT. The chain joins TRBV9 to TRBJ1-3; D is possibly TRBD1 (6 bases). The CDR3 totals 16 residues. Trimming took off 0 bases at V and 0 bases at J, with 10 bases between the two ends. Germline values: CDR1 SGDLS, CDR2 YYNGEE.

V gene TRBV19 combines with J gene TRBJ2-7; 9 bases agree with TRBD2. The CDR3 has 13 residues. V lost 6 bases, J lost 5 bases, and 5 bases stayed unmatched. The germline CDR1 and CDR2 sequences are LNHDA and SQIVND (reference sequence). The CDR3 nucleotides read TGTGCCAGTAGGAGGGTAGCGGGAGACGAGCAGTACTTC. It specifies CASRRVAGDEQYF.

CDR3: CASSFGSTDTQYF. In nucleotides, the CDR3 is TGTGCCAGCAGTTTTGGAAGCACAGATACGCAGTATTTT. The chain joins TRBV12-3 or TRBV12-4 to TRBJ2-3; no reliable D call. The CDR3 has 13 amino acids. V was trimmed by 3 bases and J by 0 bases, leaving 4 bases between them.

The gene calls are TRBV5-6 and TRBJ2-2, with D perhaps TRBD2 (5 bases). CDR3 length: 14 residues. CDR1 SGHDT and CDR2 YYEEEE come from the germline V gene. V gave up 3 bases and J gave up 5 bases, with 11 bases separating them. CDR3 region: CASSSSRGTGELFF. In nucleotides, the CDR3 is TGTGCCAGCAGCTCTAGTCGCGGGACCGGGGAGCTGTTTTTT.

This rearrangement joins TRBV7-8 to TRBJ2-5; the D call may be TRBD1 or TRBD2 (5 bases each). Germline assignment: CDR1 SGHVS and CDR2 FQNEAQ. CDR3 size: 17 residues. Trimming shortened V by 2 bases and J by 0 bases, and 16 bases separated the two germline ends. The CDR3 loop is CASSLTPGPSYQETQYF. CDR3 DNA sequence: TGTGCCAGCAGCTTAACCCCGGGACCCTCTTACCAAGAGACCCAGTACTTC.

This sequence joins TRBV5-6 and TRBJ2-3; D is perhaps TRBD2 (5 bases). This CDR3 region has 16 residues. Germline values: CDR1 SGHDT, CDR2 YYEEEE. The V gene lost 2 bases and the J gene lost 6 bases, with 19 bases spanning the gap. CDR3 sequence reads: CASSLPDGGRVDTQYF. The CDR3 DNA follows: TGTGCCAGCAGCTTACCGGACGGAGGTAGGGTGGATACGCAGTATTTT. The variable domain in full, completed from reference TRBV5-6 and TRBJ2-3, reads DAGVTQSPTHLIKTRGQQVTLRCSPKSGHDTVSWYQQALGQGPQFIFQYYEEEERQRGNFPDRFSGHQFPNYSSELNVNALLLGDSALYLCASSLPDGGRVDTQYFGPGTRLTVL.

The chain carries TRBV5-6 and TRBJ2-1, with no clear D. The V gene lost 4 bases and the J gene lost 8 bases, with 10 bases spanning the gap. This CDR3 region has 12 residues. Germline V gene data show CDR1 as SGHDT and CDR2 as YYEEEE. The CDR3 nucleotides are TGTGCCAGCAGCCCCCTATTCGATGAGCAGTTCTTC. Amino acids: CASSPLFDEQFF.